This T cell receptor beta chain appears in the sequencing data of a study of graft-versus-host responses after intestinal transplantation. This clone was observed a single time. What it binds is not known. Sequencing used immunoSEQ multiplex PCR; TCRdb keeps in-frame clones, though not all of them. The table lists some 110,000 clones, roughly 84% of them singletons, with about 1% in the top ten. This clonotype originated in a human donor who received an intestinal transplant. The sample consisted of unstimulated CD4+ T cells sorted from spleen or lymph node cells, taken before intestinal transplant.

The CDR3 nucleotides are TGTGCCAGCAGCAAAGATCGAAGACGCAGTATGAATTTT. It specifies CASSKDRRRSMNF. V usage is TRBV21-1 and J usage is TRBJ2-3. TRBV21-1 is tagged as a pseudogene. The CDR3 covers 13 residues.